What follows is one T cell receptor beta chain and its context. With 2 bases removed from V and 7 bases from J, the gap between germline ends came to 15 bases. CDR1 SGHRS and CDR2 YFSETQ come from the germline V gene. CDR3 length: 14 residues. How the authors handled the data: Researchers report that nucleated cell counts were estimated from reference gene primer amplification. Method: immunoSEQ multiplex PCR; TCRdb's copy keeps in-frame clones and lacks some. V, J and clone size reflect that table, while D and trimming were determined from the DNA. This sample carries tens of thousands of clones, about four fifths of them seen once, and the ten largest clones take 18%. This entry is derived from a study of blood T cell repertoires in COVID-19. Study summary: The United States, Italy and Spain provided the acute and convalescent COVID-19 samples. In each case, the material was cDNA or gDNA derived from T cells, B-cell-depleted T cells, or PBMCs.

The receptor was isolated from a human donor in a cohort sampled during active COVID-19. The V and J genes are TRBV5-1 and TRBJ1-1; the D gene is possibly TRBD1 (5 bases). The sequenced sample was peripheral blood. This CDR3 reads CASSFRQGSNEAFF. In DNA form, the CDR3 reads TGCGCCAGCAGCTTTCGCCAGGGCTCGAATGAAGCTTTCTTT. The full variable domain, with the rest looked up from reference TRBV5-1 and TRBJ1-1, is KAGVTQTPRYLIKTRGQQVTLSCSPISGHRSVSWYQQTPGQGLQFLFEYFSETQRNKGNFPGRFSGRQFSNSRSEMNVSTLELGDSALYLCASSFRQGSNEAFFGQGTRLTVV.